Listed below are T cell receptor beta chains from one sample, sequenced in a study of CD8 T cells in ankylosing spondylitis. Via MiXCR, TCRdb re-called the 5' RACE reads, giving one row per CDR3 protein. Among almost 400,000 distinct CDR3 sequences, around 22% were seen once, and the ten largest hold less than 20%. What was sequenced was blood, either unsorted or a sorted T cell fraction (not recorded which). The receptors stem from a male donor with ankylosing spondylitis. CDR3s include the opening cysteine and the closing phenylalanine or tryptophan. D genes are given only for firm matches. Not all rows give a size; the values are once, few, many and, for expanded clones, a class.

CASSFSVGGLAGGEQFF TGTGCCAGCAGCTTCTCCGTAGGTGGACTAGCGGGAGGTGAGCAGTTCTTC TRBD2 TRBJ2-1 - TRBV11-3
CASSLPGLVAHF TGTGCCAGCAGTCTCCCGGGACTTGTAGCCCATTTT - TRBJ2-3 few TRBV28
CASSQVPGRVNTGELFF TGCGCCAGCAGCCAAGTTCCGGGCAGGGTGAACACCGGGGAGCTGTTTTTT - TRBJ2-2 - TRBV4-3
CASRRTANTGELFF TGTGCCAGCAGAAGGACGGCGAACACCGGGGAGCTGTTTTTT - TRBJ2-2 few TRBV6-1
CASSYTRDTQYF TGTGCCAGCAGTTATACTAGAGACACGCAGTATTTT - TRBJ2-3 - TRBV12-3/TRBV12-4
CASSVGGELYSNQPQHF TGTGCCAGCAGCGTAGGGGGCGAGCTTTATAGCAATCAGCCCCAGCATTTT - TRBJ1-5 few TRBV9
CASSPTPGGTEAFF TGTGCCAGCAGCCCCACCCCCGGGGGTACTGAAGCTTTCTTT - TRBJ1-1 - TRBV7-2
CASSLTFQFPGAQYF TGTGCCAGCAGCTTAACCTTTCAGTTCCCGGGGGCCCAGTACTTC - TRBJ2-5 - TRBV11-2
CSAGTGTSGAGELFF TGCAGTGCCGGGACCGGGACTAGCGGCGCCGGGGAGCTGTTTTTT TRBD2 TRBJ2-2 - TRBV20-1
CSARRNIGSDAIQYF TGCAGTGCTAGAAGGAATATCGGGAGCGATGCCATTCAGTACTTC - TRBJ2-4 few TRBV20-1
CASSVAPGLTNEKLFF TGTGCCAGCAGCGTAGCTCCGGGGCTGACTAATGAAAAACTGTTTTTT - TRBJ1-4 - TRBV9
CASSSTGEGGYTF TGTGCCAGCAGTTCGACAGGGGAAGGCGGCTACACCTTC TRBD1 TRBJ1-2 - TRBV12-3/TRBV12-4
CSASVGTDYGYTF TGCAGTGCATCTGTGGGGACAGATTATGGCTACACCTTC TRBD1 TRBJ1-2 - TRBV20-1
CASSLRTGVHGYTF TGTGCCAGCAGTTTACGGACAGGGGTCCATGGCTACACCTTC TRBD1 TRBJ1-2 few TRBV12-3/TRBV12-4
CASSLGLAREQYF TGTGCCAGCAGTTTGGGACTAGCGAGGGAGCAGTACTTC TRBD2 TRBJ2-7 few TRBV12-3/TRBV12-4
CASSLEGRQETQYF TGCGCCAGCAGCTTGGAAGGGAGGCAAGAGACCCAGTACTTC - TRBJ2-5 many TRBV5-1
CASSPGQDFAPLHF TGTGCCAGCTCACCTGGACAAGACTTCGCACCCCTCCACTTT - TRBJ1-6 - TRBV18
CASSLPGGTGGNYGYTF TGCGCCAGCAGCTTGCCAGGGGGGACAGGTGGCAACTATGGCTACACCTTC TRBD1 TRBJ1-2 - TRBV5-1
CASSGTGTGNSGDTGELFF TGTGCCAGCAGCGGAACCGGGACAGGGAATAGCGGAGATACCGGGGAGCTGTTTTTT TRBD1 TRBJ2-2 many TRBV9
CASSQTGYSSPLHF TGTGCCAGCAGCCAGACGGGGTATAGTTCACCCCTCCACTTT - TRBJ1-6 - TRBV25-1
CASSRISYEQYF TGTGCCAGCAGCCGAATCTCCTACGAGCAGTACTTC - TRBJ2-7 - TRBV12-3/TRBV12-4
CAISESTSRNYGYTF TGTGCCATCAGTGAGTCGACCAGTCGAAACTATGGCTACACCTTC - TRBJ1-2 - TRBV10-3
CASSLGASYEQYF TGCGCCAGCAGCTTGGGGGCTTCCTACGAGCAGTACTTC - TRBJ2-7 many TRBV5-1
CASSPPAGESSYEQYF TGTGCCAGCAGCCCCCCAGCAGGGGAAAGCTCCTACGAGCAGTACTTC - TRBJ2-7 few TRBV12-3/TRBV12-4
CASGPVYRAPNTGELFF TGTGCTAGTGGTCCCGTTTACAGGGCCCCGAACACCGGGGAGCTGTTTTTT - TRBJ2-2 - TRBV12-5